The source of this T cell receptor (beta chain) is a study of OX40 agonist ivuxolimab in advanced cancers. Regarding the study as a whole: In general, CD8+ T cells held more expanded clones than CD4+ did, on average. Those patients achieving a partial response at 0.1-3.0 mg/kg showed among the lowest clonal expansion.

As regards this clone: The antigen remains unidentified.

From germline, CDR1 is MNHEY and CDR2 SVGAGI. V was cut by 2 bases and J by 1 base, with 5 bases left in between. The CDR3 length is 13 residues. TCRdb's table, derived via immunoSEQ multiplex PCR, lists solely in-frame clones and lacks some. The sample shows 60,000 to 80,000 clones, 85% of them seen only once. The sample in question was CD4+ or CD8+ T cells sorted from blood, obtained in a trial of the OX40 agonist ivuxolimab. This TCR was sampled from an adult with an advanced solid tumor such as melanoma, head and neck, liver or kidney cancer. This sequence joins TRBV6-5 and TRBJ2-5; D not certain. The DNA for the CDR3 is TGTGCCAGCAGTTACGAGCCCCAAGAGACCCAGTACTTC. It translates to CASSYEPQETQYF.